The clone carrying this T cell receptor beta chain was observed at least ten times. This specimen belongs to a study of tumor-infiltrating lymphocytes in oesophageal squamous cell carcinoma. TCRdb independently ran MiXCR on the PCR reads; one entry per CDR3 protein. Of roughly 3,700 distinct CDR3 sequences listed, around 15% are singletons. There are 14 residues in the CDR3. The germline V gene has CDR1 LNHDA and CDR2 SQIVND (reference sequence). J lost 4 bases, V lost 3 bases, and 5 bases had no gene match. Sequencing was done on a sample of esophageal tumor tissue. This TCR was recovered from a male donor with esophageal squamous cell carcinoma. The V gene is TRBV19, the J gene TRBJ1-1; 7 nucleotides line up with TRBD1. This CDR3 reads CASSMGRGGTEAFF. CDR3 nucleotide sequence: TGTGCCAGTAGTATGGGCAGGGGGGGCACTGAAGCTTTCTTT.